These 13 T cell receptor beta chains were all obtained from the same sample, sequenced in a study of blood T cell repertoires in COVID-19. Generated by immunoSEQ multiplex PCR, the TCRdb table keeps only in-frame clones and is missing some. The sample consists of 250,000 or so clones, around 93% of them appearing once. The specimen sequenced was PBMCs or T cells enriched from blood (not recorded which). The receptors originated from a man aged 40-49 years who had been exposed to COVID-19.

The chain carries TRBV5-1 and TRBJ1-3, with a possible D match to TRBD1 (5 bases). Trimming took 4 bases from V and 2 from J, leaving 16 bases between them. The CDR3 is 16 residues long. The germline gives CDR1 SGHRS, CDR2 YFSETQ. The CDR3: CASSTGGTLAGNTIYF. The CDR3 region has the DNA TGCGCCAGCAGCACCGGCGGGACGCTTGCTGGAAACACCATATATTTT. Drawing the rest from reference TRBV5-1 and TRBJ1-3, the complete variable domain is KAGVTQTPRYLIKTRGQQVTLSCSPISGHRSVSWYQQTPGQGLQFLFEYFSETQRNKGNFPGRFSGRQFSNSRSEMNVSTLELGDSALYLCASSTGGTLAGNTIYFGEGSWLTVV.

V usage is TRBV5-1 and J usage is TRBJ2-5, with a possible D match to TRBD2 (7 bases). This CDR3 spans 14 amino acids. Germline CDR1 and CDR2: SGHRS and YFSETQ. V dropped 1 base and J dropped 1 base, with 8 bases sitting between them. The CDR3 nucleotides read TGCGCCAGCAGCTTGAGGGGGGGCCAAGAGACCCAGTACTTC. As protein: CASSLRGGQETQYF.

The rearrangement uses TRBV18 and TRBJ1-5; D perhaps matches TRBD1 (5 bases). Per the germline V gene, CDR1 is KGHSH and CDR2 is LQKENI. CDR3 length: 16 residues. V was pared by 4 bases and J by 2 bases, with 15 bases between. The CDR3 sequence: CASSRKDSTGNQPQHF. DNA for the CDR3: TGTGCCAGCTCACGAAAAGACAGCACTGGCAATCAGCCCCAGCATTTT.

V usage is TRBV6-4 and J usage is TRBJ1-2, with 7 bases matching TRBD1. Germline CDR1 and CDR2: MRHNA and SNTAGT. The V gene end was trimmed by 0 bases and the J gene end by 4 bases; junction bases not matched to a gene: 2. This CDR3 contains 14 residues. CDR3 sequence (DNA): TGTGCCAGCAGTGACTCTCCAGGGGGCTATGGCTACACCTTC. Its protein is CASSDSPGGYGYTF.

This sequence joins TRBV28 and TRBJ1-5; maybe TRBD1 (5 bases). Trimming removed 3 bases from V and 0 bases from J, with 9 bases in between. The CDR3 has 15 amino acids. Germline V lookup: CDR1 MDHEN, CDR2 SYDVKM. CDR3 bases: TGTGCCAGCAGTTTGGGTACAGGTAGCAATCAGCCCCAGCATTTT. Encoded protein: CASSLGTGSNQPQHF.

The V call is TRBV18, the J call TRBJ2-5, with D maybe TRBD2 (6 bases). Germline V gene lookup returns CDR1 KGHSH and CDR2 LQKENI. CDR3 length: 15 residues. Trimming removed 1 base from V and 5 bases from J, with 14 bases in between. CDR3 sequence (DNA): TGTGCCAGCTCACCACAGCGGGCGGGACGGGAGACCCAGTACTTC. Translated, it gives CASSPQRAGRETQYF.

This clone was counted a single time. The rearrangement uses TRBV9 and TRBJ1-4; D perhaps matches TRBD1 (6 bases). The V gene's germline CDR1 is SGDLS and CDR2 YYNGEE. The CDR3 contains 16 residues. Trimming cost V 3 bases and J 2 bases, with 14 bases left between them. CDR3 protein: CASSEGDPATNEKLFF. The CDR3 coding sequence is TGTGCCAGCAGCGAGGGGGATCCGGCGACTAATGAAAAACTGTTTTTT.

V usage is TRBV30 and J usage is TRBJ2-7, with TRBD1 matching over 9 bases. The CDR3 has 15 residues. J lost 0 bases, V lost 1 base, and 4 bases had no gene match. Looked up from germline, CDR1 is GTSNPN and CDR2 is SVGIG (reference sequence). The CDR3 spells CAWSGGTGNSYEQYF. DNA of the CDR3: TGTGCCTGGAGTGGCGGGACAGGGAACTCCTACGAGCAGTACTTC.

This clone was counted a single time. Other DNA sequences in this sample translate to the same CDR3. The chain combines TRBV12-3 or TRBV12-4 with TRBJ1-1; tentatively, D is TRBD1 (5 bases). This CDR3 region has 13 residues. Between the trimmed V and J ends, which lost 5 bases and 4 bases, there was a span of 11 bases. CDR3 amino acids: CASSPPGGTEAFF. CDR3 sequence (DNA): TGTGCCAGCAGTCCCCCGGGGGGCACTGAAGCTTTCTTT.

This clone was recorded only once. CDR3 protein: CASSLGGRYYEQYF. Here the CDR3 DNA reads TGTGCCAGCAGCTTAGGAGGTCGGTACTACGAGCAGTACTTC. This chain links TRBV7-6 with TRBJ2-7, with D unclear. V lost 1 base to trimming and J lost 3 bases, with 10 bases between them. Per germline, CDR1 SGHVS and CDR2 FNYEAQ. The CDR3 runs to 14 residues.

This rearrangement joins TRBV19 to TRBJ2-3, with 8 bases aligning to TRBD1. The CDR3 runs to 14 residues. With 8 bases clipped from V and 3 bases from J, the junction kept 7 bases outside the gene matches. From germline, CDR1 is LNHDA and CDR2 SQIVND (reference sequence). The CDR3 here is CASSFTGGTDTQYF. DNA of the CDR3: TGTGCCAGTTCCTTCACAGGGGGGACAGATACGCAGTATTTT.

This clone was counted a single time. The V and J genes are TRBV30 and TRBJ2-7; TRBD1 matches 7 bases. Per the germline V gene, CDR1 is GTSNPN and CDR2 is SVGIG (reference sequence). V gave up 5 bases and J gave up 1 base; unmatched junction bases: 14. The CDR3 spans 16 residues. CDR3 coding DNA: TGTGCCTGGCAGAGAGGTCCGGGACAGCTTTCCTACGAGCAGTACTTC. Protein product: CAWQRGPGQLSYEQYF. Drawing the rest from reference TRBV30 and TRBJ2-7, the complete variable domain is SQTIHQWPATLVQPVGSPLSLECTVEGTSNPNLYWYRQAAGRGLQLLFYSVGIGQISSEVPQNLSASRPQDRQFILSSKKLLLSDSGFYLCAWQRGPGQLSYEQYFGPGTRLTVT.

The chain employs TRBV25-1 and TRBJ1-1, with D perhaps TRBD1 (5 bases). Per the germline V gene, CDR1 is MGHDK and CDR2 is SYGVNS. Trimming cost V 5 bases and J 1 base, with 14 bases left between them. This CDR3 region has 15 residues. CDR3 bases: TGTGCCAGCAGTAAGACCCAGGGATGGAACACTGAAGCTTTCTTT. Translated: CASSKTQGWNTEAFF.